The T cell receptor beta chain described here comes from a study of control samples from healthy donors and cancer patients. Measured with immunoSEQ multiplex PCR; TCRdb has only the in-frame clones, and not every one. Of under 150,000 clones listed, about nine tenths are singletons. The V gene's germline CDR1 is KGHSH and CDR2 LQKENI. This CDR3 has 15 residues. V was cut by 1 base and J by 2 bases, with 11 bases left in between. Input material: blood. This TCR was sampled from a man in his forties or fifties in good health. The rearrangement links TRBV18 to TRBJ2-5; tentative D call: TRBD1 (7 bases). CDR3 DNA sequence: TGTGCCAGCTCACCACGAGCAGGGGGGCAAGAGACCCAGTACTTC. This codes for CASSPRAGGQETQYF.